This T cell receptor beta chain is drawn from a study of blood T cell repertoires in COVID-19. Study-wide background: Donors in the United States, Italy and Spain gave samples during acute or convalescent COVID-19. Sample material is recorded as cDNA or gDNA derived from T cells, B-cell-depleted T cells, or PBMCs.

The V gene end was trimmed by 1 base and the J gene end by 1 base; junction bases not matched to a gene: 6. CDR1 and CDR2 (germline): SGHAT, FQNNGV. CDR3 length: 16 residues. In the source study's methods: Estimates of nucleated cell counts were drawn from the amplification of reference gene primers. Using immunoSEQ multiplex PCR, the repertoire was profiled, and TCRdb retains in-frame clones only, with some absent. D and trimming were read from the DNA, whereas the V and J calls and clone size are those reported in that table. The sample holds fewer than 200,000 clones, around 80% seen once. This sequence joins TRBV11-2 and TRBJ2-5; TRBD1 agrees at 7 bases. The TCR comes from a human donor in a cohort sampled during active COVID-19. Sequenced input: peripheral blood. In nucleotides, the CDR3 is TGTGCCAGCAGCTTAGGCCGGGACAGTCTCCAAGAGACCCAGTACTTC. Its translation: CASSLGRDSLQETQYF.